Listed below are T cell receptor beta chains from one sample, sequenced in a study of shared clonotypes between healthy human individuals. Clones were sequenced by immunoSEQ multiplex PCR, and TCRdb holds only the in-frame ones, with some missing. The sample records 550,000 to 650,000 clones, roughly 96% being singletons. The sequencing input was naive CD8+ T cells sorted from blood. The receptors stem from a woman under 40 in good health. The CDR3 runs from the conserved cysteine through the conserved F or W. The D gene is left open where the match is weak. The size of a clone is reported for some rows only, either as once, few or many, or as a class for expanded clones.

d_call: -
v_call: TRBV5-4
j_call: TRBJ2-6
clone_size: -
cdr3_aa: CASSFYSGANVLTF
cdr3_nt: TGTGCCAGCAGCTTTTACTCTGGGGCCAACGTCCTGACTTTC

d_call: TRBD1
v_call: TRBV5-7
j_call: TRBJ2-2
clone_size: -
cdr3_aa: CASSRDRDRDTGELFF
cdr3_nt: TGTGCCAGCAGCAGGGACAGGGATCGTGACACCGGGGAGCTGTTTTTT

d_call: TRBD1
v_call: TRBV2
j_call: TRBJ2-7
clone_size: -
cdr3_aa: CASSEAKGQPYEQYF
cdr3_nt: TGTGCCAGCAGTGAAGCGAAGGGACAGCCCTACGAGCAGTACTTC

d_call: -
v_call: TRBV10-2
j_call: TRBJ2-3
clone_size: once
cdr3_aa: CASSEFLGEHTDTQYF
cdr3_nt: TGCGCCAGCAGTGAATTTTTGGGAGAACACACAGATACGCAGTATTTT

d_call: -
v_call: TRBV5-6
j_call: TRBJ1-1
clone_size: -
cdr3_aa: CASSLAGGGINTEAFF
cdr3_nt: TGTGCCAGCAGCTTGGCGGGCGGAGGGATAAACACTGAAGCTTTCTTT

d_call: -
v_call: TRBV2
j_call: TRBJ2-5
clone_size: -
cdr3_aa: CASSGQGSQETQYF
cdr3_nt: TGTGCCAGCAGCGGCCAGGGAAGCCAAGAGACCCAGTACTTC

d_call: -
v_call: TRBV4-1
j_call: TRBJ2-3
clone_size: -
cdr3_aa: CASSQGPTSTDTQYF
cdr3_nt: TGCGCCAGCAGCCAGGGACCAACTAGCACAGATACGCAGTATTTT

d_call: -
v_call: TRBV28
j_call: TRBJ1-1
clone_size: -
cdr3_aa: CASRDSGWDPRGAEAFF
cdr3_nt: TGTGCCAGCAGGGATTCAGGTTGGGACCCCCGAGGGGCTGAAGCTTTCTTT

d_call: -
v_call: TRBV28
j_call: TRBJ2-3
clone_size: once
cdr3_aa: CASSSKVRGLYTQYF
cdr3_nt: TGTGCCAGCAGTTCAAAAGTCCGGGGGCTCTATACGCAGTATTTT

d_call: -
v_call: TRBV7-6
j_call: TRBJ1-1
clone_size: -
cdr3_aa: CASSLGGGGATEAFF
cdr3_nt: TGTGCCAGCAGCTTAGGAGGAGGGGGGGCTACTGAAGCTTTCTTT

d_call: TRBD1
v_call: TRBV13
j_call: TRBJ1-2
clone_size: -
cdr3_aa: CASSFSGGEGYTF
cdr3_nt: TGTGCCAGCAGCTTCTCAGGGGGCGAAGGCTACACCTTC

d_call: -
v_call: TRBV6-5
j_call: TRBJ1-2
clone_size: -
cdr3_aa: CASSYRGQANYGYTF
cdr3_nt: TGTGCCAGCAGTTACCGGGGGCAAGCTAACTATGGCTACACCTTC

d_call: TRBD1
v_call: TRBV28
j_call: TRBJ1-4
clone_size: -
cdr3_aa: CASSSPLDRDANEKLFF
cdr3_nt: TGTGCCAGCAGTTCCCCCCTCGACAGGGACGCTAATGAAAAACTGTTTTTT

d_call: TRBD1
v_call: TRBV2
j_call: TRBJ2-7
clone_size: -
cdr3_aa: CASEVLPGQGYEQYF
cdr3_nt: TGTGCCAGCGAGGTCCTCCCGGGACAGGGGTACGAGCAGTACTTC

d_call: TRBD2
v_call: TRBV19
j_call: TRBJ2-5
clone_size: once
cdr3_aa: CASSEGLAGAGDQETQYF
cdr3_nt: TGTGCCAGTAGTGAGGGACTAGCGGGAGCGGGCGACCAAGAGACCCAGTACTTC

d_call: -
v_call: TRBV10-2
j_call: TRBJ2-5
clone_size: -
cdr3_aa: CASSDYGSRETQYF
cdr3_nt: TGCGCCAGCAGTGATTACGGGAGCCGCGAGACCCAGTACTTC

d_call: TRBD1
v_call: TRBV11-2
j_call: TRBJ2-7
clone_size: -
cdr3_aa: CASSYRTGGMVPQYF
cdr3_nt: TGTGCCAGCAGCTACCGGACAGGGGGCATGGTTCCCCAGTACTTC

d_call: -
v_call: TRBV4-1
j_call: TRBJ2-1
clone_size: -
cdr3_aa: CASSLTPALSSYNEQFF
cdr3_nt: TGCGCCAGCAGCCTCACCCCTGCGTTGAGCTCCTACAATGAGCAGTTCTTC

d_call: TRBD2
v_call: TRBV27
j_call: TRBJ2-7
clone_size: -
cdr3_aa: CASSFRLAGGEEQYF
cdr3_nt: TGTGCCAGCAGTTTCAGACTAGCGGGAGGGGAAGAGCAGTACTTC

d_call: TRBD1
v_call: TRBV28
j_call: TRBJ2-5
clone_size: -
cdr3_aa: CASSLGTGDGPLTQYF
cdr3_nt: TGTGCCAGCAGTCTCGGGACAGGGGATGGCCCACTGACCCAGTACTTC

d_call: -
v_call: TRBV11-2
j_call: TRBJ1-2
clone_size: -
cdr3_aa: CASSLDGVGDVTF
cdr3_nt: TGTGCCAGCAGCTTAGATGGGGTGGGGGACGTCACCTTC

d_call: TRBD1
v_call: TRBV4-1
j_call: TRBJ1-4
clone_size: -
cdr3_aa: CASSQESPRGQGDEKLFF
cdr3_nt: TGCGCCAGCAGCCAAGAATCTCCGAGGGGACAGGGCGATGAAAAACTGTTTTTT

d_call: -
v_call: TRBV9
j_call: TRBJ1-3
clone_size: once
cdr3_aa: CASSVAIGDSRSGNTIYF
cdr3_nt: TGTGCCAGCAGCGTAGCGATTGGTGACAGCCGCTCTGGAAACACCATATATTTT

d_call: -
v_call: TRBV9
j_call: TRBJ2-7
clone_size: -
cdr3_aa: CASSVDGSADYEQYF
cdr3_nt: TGTGCCAGCAGCGTAGATGGCAGTGCAGACTACGAGCAGTACTTC

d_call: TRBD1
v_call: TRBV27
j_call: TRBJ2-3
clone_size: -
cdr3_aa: CASSLLHGTGAGDTQYF
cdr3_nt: TGTGCCAGCAGTCTCCTCCACGGGACAGGGGCAGGAGATACGCAGTATTTT

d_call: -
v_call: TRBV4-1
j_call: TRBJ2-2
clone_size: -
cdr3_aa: CASSHRARTGELFF
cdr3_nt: TGCGCCAGCAGCCACCGGGCCCGCACCGGGGAGCTGTTTTTT

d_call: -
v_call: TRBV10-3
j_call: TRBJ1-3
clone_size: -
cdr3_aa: CAISHRSGVGNTIYF
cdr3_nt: TGTGCCATCAGTCACCGATCGGGGGTCGGAAACACCATATATTTT

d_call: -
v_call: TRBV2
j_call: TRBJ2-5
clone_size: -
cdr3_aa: CASSEEAAAKTQYF
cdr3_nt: TGTGCCAGCAGTGAGGAGGCAGCGGCGAAGACCCAGTACTTC

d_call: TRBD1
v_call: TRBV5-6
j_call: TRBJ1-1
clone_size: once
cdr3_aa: CASSYRTGDGPGNTEAFF
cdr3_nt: TGTGCCAGCAGCTATAGGACAGGGGACGGACCCGGGAACACTGAAGCTTTCTTT

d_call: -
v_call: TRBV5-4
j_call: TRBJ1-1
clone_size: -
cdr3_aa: CASSLASDNTEAFF
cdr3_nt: TGTGCCAGCAGCTTGGCCTCGGACAACACTGAAGCTTTCTTT

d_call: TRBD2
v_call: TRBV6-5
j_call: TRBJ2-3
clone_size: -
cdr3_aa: CASSLAGGPGDTQYF
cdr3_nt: TGTGCCAGCAGTTTAGCGGGAGGGCCAGGAGATACGCAGTATTTT

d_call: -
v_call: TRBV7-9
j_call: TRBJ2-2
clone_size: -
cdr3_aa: CASSSQGGELFF
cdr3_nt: TGTGCCAGCAGCTCCCAGGGCGGGGAGCTGTTTTTT

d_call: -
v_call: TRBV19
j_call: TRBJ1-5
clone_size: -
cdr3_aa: CASSSPSSLPQHF
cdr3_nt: TGTGCCAGTAGTAGCCCTAGCTCTCTGCCCCAGCATTTT

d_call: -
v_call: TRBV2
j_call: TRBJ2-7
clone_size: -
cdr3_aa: CALQRLPAYEQYF
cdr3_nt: TGTGCGTTGCAGCGCCTTCCTGCCTACGAGCAGTACTTC

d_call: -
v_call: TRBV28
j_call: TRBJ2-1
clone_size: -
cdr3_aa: CASSLPGIDEQFF
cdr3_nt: TGTGCCAGCAGTTTACCAGGGATCGATGAGCAGTTCTTC

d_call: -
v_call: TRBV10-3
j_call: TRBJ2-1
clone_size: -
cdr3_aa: CAKLTGLTRGEQFF
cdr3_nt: TGTGCCAAGTTGACAGGCTTGACTAGGGGCGAGCAGTTCTTC

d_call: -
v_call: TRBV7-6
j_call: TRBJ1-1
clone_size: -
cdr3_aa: CASSLEINTEAFF
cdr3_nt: TGTGCCAGCAGCTTGGAGATAAACACTGAAGCTTTCTTT

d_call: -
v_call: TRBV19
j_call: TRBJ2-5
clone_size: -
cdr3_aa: CASSIDQEETQYF
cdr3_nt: TGTGCCAGTAGTATAGATCAAGAAGAGACCCAGTACTTC

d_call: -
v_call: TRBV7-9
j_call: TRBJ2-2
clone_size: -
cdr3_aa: CASSSLRGELFF
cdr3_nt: TGTGCCAGCAGCTCACTCCGTGGGGAGCTGTTTTTT

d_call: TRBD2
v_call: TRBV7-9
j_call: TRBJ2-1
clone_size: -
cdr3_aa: CASSPVAGGPGGEQFF
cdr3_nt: TGTGCCAGCAGTCCAGTAGCGGGAGGGCCAGGCGGTGAGCAGTTCTTC

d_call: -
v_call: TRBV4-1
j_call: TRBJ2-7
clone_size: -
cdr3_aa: CASSQDGKGEQYF
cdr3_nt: TGCGCCAGCAGCCAAGATGGTAAAGGCGAGCAGTACTTC